This T cell receptor beta chain appears in the sequencing data of a study of shared clonotypes between healthy human individuals. Only in-frame clones appear in the TCRdb table, and some are missing; sequencing was by immunoSEQ multiplex PCR. The sample lists approximately 1.9 million clones, 85% to 95% occurring once. Worth noting for this clone: The antigen is not known.

General observations from the study: Naive subsets typically showed greater estimated richness than memory subsets.

CDR3 length: 19 amino acids. Germline V lookup: CDR1 GTSNPN, CDR2 SVGIG (reference sequence). V was pared by 6 bases and J by 3 bases, with 13 bases of the junction left unmatched. CD8 cells classed as naive were CD45RO-negative and positively selected for CCR7, excluding terminally differentiated effector memory CD45RA+ cells. Every contributor of samples was a Caucasian grown-up residing in Nashville, Tennessee. The source is a man between 18 and 29 years old in good health. Some clones in this sample may be carry-over from other donors' samples. This chain joins TRBV30 and TRBJ2-2; 16 bases fit TRBD2. Sequenced sample: naive CD8+ T cells from PBMCs. CDR3 nucleotide sequence: TGTGCCTGCCCCGGGACTAGCGGGAGGGCCTTCTTGTACACCGGGGAGCTGTTTTTT. This sequence encodes CACPGTSGRAFLYTGELFF.